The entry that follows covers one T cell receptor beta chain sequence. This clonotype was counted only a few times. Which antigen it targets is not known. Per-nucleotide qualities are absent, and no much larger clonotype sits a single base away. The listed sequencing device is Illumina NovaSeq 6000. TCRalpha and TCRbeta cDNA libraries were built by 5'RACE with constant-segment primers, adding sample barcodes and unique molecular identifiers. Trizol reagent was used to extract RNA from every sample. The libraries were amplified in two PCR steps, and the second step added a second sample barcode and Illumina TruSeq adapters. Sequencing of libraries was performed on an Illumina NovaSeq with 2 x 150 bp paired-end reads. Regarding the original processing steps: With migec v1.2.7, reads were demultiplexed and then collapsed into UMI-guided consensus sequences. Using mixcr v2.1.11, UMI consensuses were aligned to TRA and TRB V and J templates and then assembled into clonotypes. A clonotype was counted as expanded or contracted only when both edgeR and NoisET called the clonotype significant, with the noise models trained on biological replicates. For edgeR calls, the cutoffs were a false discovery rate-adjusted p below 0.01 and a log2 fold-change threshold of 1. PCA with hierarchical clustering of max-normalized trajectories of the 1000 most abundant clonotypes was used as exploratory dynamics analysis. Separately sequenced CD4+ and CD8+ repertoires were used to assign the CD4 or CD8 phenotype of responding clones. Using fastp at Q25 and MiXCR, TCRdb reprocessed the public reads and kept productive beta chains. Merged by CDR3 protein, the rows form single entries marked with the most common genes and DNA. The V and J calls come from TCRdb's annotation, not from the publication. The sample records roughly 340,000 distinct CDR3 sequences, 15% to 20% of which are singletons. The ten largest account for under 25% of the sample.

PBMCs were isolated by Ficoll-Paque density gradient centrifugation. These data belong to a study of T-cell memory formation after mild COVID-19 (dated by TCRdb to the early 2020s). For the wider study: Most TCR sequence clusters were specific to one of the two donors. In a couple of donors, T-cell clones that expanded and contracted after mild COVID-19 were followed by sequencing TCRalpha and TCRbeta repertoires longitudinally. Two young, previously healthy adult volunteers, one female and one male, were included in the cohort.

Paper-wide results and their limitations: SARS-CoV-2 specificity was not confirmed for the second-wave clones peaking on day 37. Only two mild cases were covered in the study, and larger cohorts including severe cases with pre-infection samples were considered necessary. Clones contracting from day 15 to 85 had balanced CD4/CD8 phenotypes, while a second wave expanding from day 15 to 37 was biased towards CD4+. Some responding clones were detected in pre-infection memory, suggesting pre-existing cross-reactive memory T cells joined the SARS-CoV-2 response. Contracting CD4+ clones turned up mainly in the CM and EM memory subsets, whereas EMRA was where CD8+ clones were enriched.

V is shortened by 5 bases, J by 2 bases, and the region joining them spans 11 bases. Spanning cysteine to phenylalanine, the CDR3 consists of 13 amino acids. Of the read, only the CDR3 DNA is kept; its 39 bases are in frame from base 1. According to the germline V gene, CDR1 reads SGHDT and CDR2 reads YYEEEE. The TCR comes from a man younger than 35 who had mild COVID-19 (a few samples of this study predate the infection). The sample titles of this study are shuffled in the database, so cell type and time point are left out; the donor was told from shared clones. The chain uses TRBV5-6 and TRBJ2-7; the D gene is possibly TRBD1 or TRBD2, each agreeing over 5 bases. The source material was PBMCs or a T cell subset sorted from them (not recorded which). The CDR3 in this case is CASSSQGPYEQYF. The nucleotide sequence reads TGTGCCAGCAGTTCTCAGGGACCCTACGAGCAGTACTTC.